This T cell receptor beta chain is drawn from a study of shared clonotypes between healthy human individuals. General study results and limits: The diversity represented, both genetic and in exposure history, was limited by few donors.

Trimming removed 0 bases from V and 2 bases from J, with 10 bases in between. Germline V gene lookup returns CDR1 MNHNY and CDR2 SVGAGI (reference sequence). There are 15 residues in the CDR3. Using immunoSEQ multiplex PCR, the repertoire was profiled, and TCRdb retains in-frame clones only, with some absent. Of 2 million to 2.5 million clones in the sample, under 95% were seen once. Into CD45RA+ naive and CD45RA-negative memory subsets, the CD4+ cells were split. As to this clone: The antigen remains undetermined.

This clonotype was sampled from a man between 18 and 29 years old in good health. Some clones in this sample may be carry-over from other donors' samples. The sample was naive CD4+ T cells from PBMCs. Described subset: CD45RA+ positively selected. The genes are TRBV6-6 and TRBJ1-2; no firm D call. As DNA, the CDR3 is TGTGCCAGCAGTTACTCCCCTACAGCAAACTATGGCTACACCTTC. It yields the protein CASSYSPTANYGYTF.